This T cell receptor beta chain was captured in a study of early T cells in non-severe SARS-CoV-2 infection. Study-wide context: Sequencing input comprised bulk RNA from unsorted whole blood; chain pairing was not available.

Germline V gives CDR1 GTSNPN, CDR2 SVGIG (reference sequence). The CDR3 loop spans 13 amino acids. With 1 base removed from V and 0 bases from J, the gap between germline ends came to 6 bases. Ten or more counts support this clonotype. What it binds is not known. In the library, individual cDNA molecules carried attached unique molecular identifiers. TCRdb fed the 5' RACE reads into MiXCR, producing one record per CDR3 protein. The sample contains some 70,000 distinct CDR3 sequences, about 9.4% of which appear only once. Findings and limits, study-wide: Anti-spike CD8 responses were favored in VDJdb matching, and private and CD4 specificities were missed.

The genes are TRBV30 and TRBJ1-1; D is unclear. The specimen was whole blood. The TCR comes from an adult who was a healthcare worker with PCR-confirmed SARS-CoV-2 infection or an uninfected control (not recorded which). Written as DNA, the CDR3 is TGTGCCTGGAGTGCGGTAATGAACACTGAAGCTTTCTTT. Amino acid sequence: CAWSAVMNTEAFF.